The TCR beta chain described here comes from a study of tumor and adjacent non-tumor tissue in lung cancer. Overall study results and limits: Tumor repertoires had a smaller top 100 clone share than normal lung.

RNA was extracted from bulk tissue without any cell sorting. Regarding this clonotype: Its antigen is as yet unknown. Relative to the germline gene, one junction end is altered; a read error may explain this.

A modified ARM-PCR protocol with three rounds of nested PCR amplified TCRbeta. TCRdb analysed the multiplex PCR reads with MiXCR anew, one entry per CDR3 protein. Among under 150,000 distinct CDR3 sequences, around two thirds were seen once, and the ten largest hold over 15%. Germline CDR1 reads SGHAT; CDR2 reads FQNNGV. CDR3 length: 15 residues. This sequence joins TRBV11-2 and TRBJ2-7; 11 bases map to TRBD1. The TCR originated in a man aged 55 to 70 with small cell lung cancer. The sample was lung tumor tissue. The CDR3 coding sequence is TGTCCCAGCAGCCGGACCGGGACAGGGGGATACGCGCAGTACTTC. This sequence encodes CPSSRTGTGGYAQYF.